Listed below are T cell receptor beta chains from one sample, sequenced in a study of T cell responses to AZD1222 COVID-19 vaccine. Sequencing used immunoSEQ multiplex PCR; TCRdb keeps in-frame clones, though not all of them. Here the sample spans about 94,000 clones, approximately 87% being singletons. The sample consisted of peripheral blood, taken 28 days after the second AZD1222 dose. The receptors were gathered from an adult who received the AZD1222 COVID-19 vaccine. Both conserved end residues are part of each CDR3. D genes are given only for firm matches. Where a row states a size, it is once, few, many or the class of an expanded clone; other rows omit it.

j_call,d_call,v_call,clone_size,cdr3_nt,cdr3_aa
TRBJ1-2,.,TRBV6-6,.,TGTGCCAGCAGTTACCGCCCCGGGACAAACTATGGCTACACCTTC,CASSYRPGTNYGYTF
TRBJ2-3,TRBD2,TRBV7-3,.,TGTGCCAGCAGCTTACTAGCGGGAGGGACAGATACGCAGTATTTT,CASSLLAGGTDTQYF
TRBJ2-1,TRBD2,TRBV4-3,.,TGCGCCAGCAGCCAAGGCACAGGGTCTAGCGGGTGGAATGAGCAGTTCTTC,CASSQGTGSSGWNEQFF
TRBJ1-1,.,TRBV6-1,.,TGTGCCAGCAGTGAGGCGGGGGGCAGGGTGACTGAAGCTTTCTTT,CASSEAGGRVTEAFF
TRBJ2-2,.,TRBV4-3,.,TGCGCCAGCAGCCAAGATGCCCTCTACCGTAACACCGGGGAGCTGTTTTTT,CASSQDALYRNTGELFF
TRBJ1-2,.,TRBV4-3,once,TGCGCCAGCAGCCTCACCCGGGACACCTACTATGGCTACACCTTC,CASSLTRDTYYGYTF
TRBJ1-2,.,TRBV5-4,.,TGTGCCAGCAGCTTGGAACAGGGTGAAGGCTACACCTTC,CASSLEQGEGYTF
TRBJ1-6,TRBD1,TRBV5-1,once,TGCGCCAGCAGTTCGGGGGACAGTTCACCCCTCCACTTT,CASSSGDSSPLHF
TRBJ1-1,.,TRBV5-6,.,TGTGCCAGCAGCCCCTCCTCGGGGCGGTTTTATGGCACTGAAGCTTTCTTT,CASSPSSGRFYGTEAFF
TRBJ2-1,.,TRBV7-9,.,TGTGCCAGCAGCTTCGGCAATGAGCAGTTCTTC,CASSFGNEQFF
TRBJ1-4,.,TRBV28,.,TGTGCCAGCAGTCTACCGGAGGCCCCGAATGAAAAACTGTTTTTT,CASSLPEAPNEKLFF
TRBJ2-2,TRBD2,TRBV5-4,once,TGTGCCAGCAGCTTACCTGGACTAGCGGGAGATCGCACCGGGGAGCTGTTTTTT,CASSLPGLAGDRTGELFF
TRBJ1-5,.,TRBV5-1,.,TGCGCCAGCAGCTTGGGGATCGATCAGCCCCAGCATTTT,CASSLGIDQPQHF
TRBJ2-4,.,TRBV7-2,.,TGTGCCAGCAGCTTGGCGGGAGCCAAAAACATTCAGTACTTC,CASSLAGAKNIQYF
TRBJ1-2,TRBD1,TRBV27,.,TGTGCCAGCAGTTTTGGGACAGGGGGCAACTATGGCTACACCTTC,CASSFGTGGNYGYTF
TRBJ2-5,.,TRBV5-1,.,TGCGCCAGCACCTTCGGGGGATTGTTAGAAGAGACCCAGTACTTC,CASTFGGLLEETQYF
TRBJ1-1,.,TRBV29-1,.,TGCAGCGTTGTTCTGGGACTTTACACTGAAGCTTTCTTT,CSVVLGLYTEAFF
TRBJ2-1,.,TRBV11-3,.,TGTGCCAGCAGCTTGGTGTCTCAGGGGGGCCGTCAGTTCTTC,CASSLVSQGGRQFF
TRBJ1-1,.,TRBV18,.,TGTGCCAGCTCACCACCACAGGGAAGGATGAACACTGAAGCTTTCTTT,CASSPPQGRMNTEAFF
TRBJ2-2,.,TRBV6-1,.,TGTGCCAGCAGTGAAAATAGGAGGACCGGGGAGCTGTTTTTT,CASSENRRTGELFF
TRBJ1-5,.,TRBV21-1,.,TGTGCCAGCAGCAACAAGCCAGGACAGAGGGTTTATAGCAATCAGCCCCAGCATTTT,CASSNKPGQRVYSNQPQHF
TRBJ1-5,TRBD1,TRBV9,.,TGTGCCAGCAGCGCGGACCCGGGACAGGGCCAGCCCCAGCATTTT,CASSADPGQGQPQHF
TRBJ1-2,TRBD1,TRBV2,.,TGTGCCAGCAGTTCCCACCCAGGGACAGGGGAAAGGTACGGCTACACCTTC,CASSSHPGTGERYGYTF
TRBJ2-3,.,TRBV6-4,.,TGTGCCAGCAGTTTCAGGGTCACAGATACGCAGTATTTT,CASSFRVTDTQYF
TRBJ1-6,.,TRBV7-8,.,TGTGCCAGCAGCTTGTCTGAGGGGAGCTCCTATAATTCACCCCTCCACTTT,CASSLSEGSSYNSPLHF
TRBJ1-6,.,TRBV11-2,.,TGTGCCAGCAGCTTACAGGAAGGCTCCTATAATTCACCCCTCCACTTT,CASSLQEGSYNSPLHF
TRBJ2-5,TRBD1,TRBV4-2,.,TGTGCCAGCAGCCAAGTCGGGACAGGGCAAGAGACCCAGTACTTC,CASSQVGTGQETQYF
TRBJ1-6,.,TRBV28,.,TGTGCCAGCAGTTTAGGTACAGGAAATTCACCCCTCCACTTT,CASSLGTGNSPLHF
TRBJ1-2,.,TRBV27,.,TGTGCCAGCAGCCCCAGGGAGGGATGGGGCGCAGGCTACACCTTC,CASSPREGWGAGYTF
TRBJ1-4,TRBD1,TRBV27,.,TGTGCCAGCAGCTACGGGACAGCGAAAACTAATGAAAAACTGTTTTTT,CASSYGTAKTNEKLFF
TRBJ1-2,.,TRBV14,few,TGTGCCAGCAGCCAAGACACCAGGGAACCACTTAACTATGGCTACACCTTC,CASSQDTREPLNYGYTF
TRBJ2-7,TRBD1,TRBV5-1,once,TGCGCCAGCAGCCCGGGACAGGGGGCCTACGAGCAGTACTTC,CASSPGQGAYEQYF
TRBJ1-2,.,TRBV4-3,.,TGCGCCAGCAGCCAAGATGAAAGGCACTATGGCTACACCTTC,CASSQDERHYGYTF
TRBJ2-2,.,TRBV11-3,.,TGTGCCAGCAGCCCTTCCGGGGGTTGGGGCGGGGAGCTGTTTTTT,CASSPSGGWGGELFF
TRBJ1-2,.,TRBV15,.,TGTGCCACCAGCAGAGAGGAGGGAGATGGCCACACCTTC,CATSREEGDGHTF
TRBJ1-1,.,TRBV5-6,.,TGTGCCAGCAGCCATACGGGCGTTACTGAAGCTTTCTTT,CASSHTGVTEAFF
TRBJ2-1,.,TRBV5-6,.,TGTGCCAGCAGCTTGGTTGGGCAGGGGGGCTACAATGAGCAGTTCTTC,CASSLVGQGGYNEQFF
TRBJ2-3,.,TRBV9,.,TGTGCCAGCAGCGTAGACCCCCGGGGGGATACGCAGTATTTT,CASSVDPRGDTQYF
TRBJ1-2,.,TRBV25-1,.,TGTGCCAGCAGTCAATATAACTATGGCTACACCTTC,CASSQYNYGYTF
TRBJ1-5,.,TRBV15,.,TGTGCCACCAGCAGTGGTCAGGGAATTGAGATCCAGCCCCAGCATTTT,CATSSGQGIEIQPQHF
TRBJ2-2,.,TRBV4-1,.,TGCGCCAGCAGCCACCAGGGGAGCACCGGGGAGCTGTTTTTT,CASSHQGSTGELFF
TRBJ1-1,TRBD1,TRBV5-1,.,TGCGCCAGCAGCTTGGGACAGGGGGCAGGCACTGAAGCTTTCTTT,CASSLGQGAGTEAFF
TRBJ1-2,TRBD1,TRBV19,.,TGTGCCAGTAGTCGGGGCAGGGGGAAATTGGGCTATGGCTACACCTTC,CASSRGRGKLGYGYTF
TRBJ2-2,.,TRBV19,.,TGTGCCAGTACCGAATCGGACTCAACCGGGGAGCTGTTTTTT,CASTESDSTGELFF
TRBJ1-1,.,TRBV7-8,.,TGTGCCAGCAGCCCTGACGATCTGACAGGGAACACTGAAGCTTTCTTT,CASSPDDLTGNTEAFF
TRBJ1-2,TRBD1,TRBV6-1,.,TGTGCCAGCAGTGAATTTACCCGGACAGGGGGCAACTATGGCTACACCTTC,CASSEFTRTGGNYGYTF
TRBJ1-2,.,TRBV7-2,.,TGTGCCAGCAGCTCCTCCACAACGAGGGTGACTGGCTACACCTTC,CASSSSTTRVTGYTF
TRBJ1-3,.,TRBV5-4,.,TGTGCCAGCAGCTTAGACGGCAGCTCTGGAAACACCATATATTTT,CASSLDGSSGNTIYF
TRBJ1-1,.,TRBV3-1/TRBV3-2,.,TGTGCCAGCACGCCTCTAGGGGTGAACACTGAAGCTTTCTTT,CASTPLGVNTEAFF
TRBJ2-1,.,TRBV5-1,once,TGCGCCAGCAGCCCCGGGGGAGCCGGCAATGAGCAGTTCTTC,CASSPGGAGNEQFF
TRBJ1-2,TRBD1,TRBV9,.,TGTGCCAGCAGCCCAACCGCGGGACAGGGCCATGGCTACACCTTC,CASSPTAGQGHGYTF
TRBJ1-6,TRBD1,TRBV3-1/TRBV3-2,once,TGTGCCAGCAGCCAGGGACAGAATTCACCCCTCCACTTT,CASSQGQNSPLHF
TRBJ1-5,.,TRBV7-6,.,TGTGCCAGCAGCTTAGGCACAGCAGCTAACAATCAGCCCCAGCATTTT,CASSLGTAANNQPQHF
TRBJ2-7,TRBD1,TRBV27,.,TGTGCCAGCAGTCCCAGGGACAGGGCTCTGGACGAGCAGTACTTC,CASSPRDRALDEQYF
TRBJ2-7,.,TRBV30,.,TGTGCCTGGAAGGTGGAGACAGCAAAGGGTTGGTTAAACGAGCAGTACTTC,CAWKVETAKGWLNEQYF
TRBJ2-7,.,TRBV27,.,TGTGCCAGCACCCCGAACCAGAGGGTCCCATCCTACGAGCAGTACTTC,CASTPNQRVPSYEQYF
TRBJ2-7,.,TRBV15,few,TGTGCCACCAGCAGAGGCGATAGCGACAGATACGAGCAGTACTTC,CATSRGDSDRYEQYF